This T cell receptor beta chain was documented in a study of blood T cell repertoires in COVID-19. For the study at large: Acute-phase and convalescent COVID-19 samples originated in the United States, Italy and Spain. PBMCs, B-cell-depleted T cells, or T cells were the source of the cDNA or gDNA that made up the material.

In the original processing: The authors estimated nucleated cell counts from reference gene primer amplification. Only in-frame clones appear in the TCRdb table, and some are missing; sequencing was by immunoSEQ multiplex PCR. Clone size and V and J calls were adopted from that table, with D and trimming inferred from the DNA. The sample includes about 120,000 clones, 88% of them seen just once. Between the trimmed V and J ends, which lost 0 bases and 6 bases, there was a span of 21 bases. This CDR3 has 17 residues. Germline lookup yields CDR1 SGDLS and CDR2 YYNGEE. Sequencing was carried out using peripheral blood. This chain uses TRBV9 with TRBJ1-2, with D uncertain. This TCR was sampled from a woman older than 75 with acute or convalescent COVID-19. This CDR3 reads CASSVGTNHKRSNGYTF. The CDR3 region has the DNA TGTGCCAGCAGCGTAGGGACTAACCACAAGAGATCAAATGGCTACACCTTC.